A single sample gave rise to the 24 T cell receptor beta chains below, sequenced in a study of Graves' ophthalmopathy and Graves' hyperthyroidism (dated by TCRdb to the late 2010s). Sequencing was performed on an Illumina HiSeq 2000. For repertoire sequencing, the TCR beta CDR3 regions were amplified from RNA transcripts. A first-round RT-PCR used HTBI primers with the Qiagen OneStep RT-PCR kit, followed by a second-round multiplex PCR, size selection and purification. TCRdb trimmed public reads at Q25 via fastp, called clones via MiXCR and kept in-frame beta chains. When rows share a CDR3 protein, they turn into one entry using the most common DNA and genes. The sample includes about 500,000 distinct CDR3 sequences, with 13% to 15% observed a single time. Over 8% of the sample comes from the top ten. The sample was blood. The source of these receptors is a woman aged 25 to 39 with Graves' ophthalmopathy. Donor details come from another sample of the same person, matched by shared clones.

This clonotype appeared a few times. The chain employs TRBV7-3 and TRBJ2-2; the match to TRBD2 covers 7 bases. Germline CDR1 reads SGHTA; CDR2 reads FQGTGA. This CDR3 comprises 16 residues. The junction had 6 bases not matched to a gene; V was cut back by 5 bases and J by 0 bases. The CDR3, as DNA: TGTGCCAGCAGCCCTTACGGACTAGCGAACACCGGGGAGCTGTTTTTT. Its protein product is CASSPYGLANTGELFF.

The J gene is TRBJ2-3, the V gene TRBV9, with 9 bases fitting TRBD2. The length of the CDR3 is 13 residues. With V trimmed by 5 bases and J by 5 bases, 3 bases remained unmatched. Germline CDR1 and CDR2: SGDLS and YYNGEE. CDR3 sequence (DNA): TGTGCCAGCAGTCTAGCGGGACTAGATACGCAGTATTTT. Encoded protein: CASSLAGLDTQYF.

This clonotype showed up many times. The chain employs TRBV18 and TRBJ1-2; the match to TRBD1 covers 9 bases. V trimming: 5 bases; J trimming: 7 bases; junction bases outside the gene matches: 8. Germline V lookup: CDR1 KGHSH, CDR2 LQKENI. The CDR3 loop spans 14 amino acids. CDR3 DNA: TGTGCCAGCTCAACCGGGACAGGGATTACTGGCTACACCTTC. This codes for CASSTGTGITGYTF.

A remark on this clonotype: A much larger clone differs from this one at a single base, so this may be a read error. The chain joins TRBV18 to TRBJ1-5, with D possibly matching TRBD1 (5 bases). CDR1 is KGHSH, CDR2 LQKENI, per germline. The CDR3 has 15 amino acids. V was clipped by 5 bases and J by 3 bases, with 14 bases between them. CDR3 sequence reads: CASSFQGDVNQPQHF. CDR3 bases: TGTGCCAGCTCATTCCAGGGAGATGTCAATCAGCCCCAGCATTTT. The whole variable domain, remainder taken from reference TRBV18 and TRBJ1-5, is NAGVMQNPRHLVRRRGQEARLRCSPMKGHSHVYWYRQLPEEGLKFMVYLQKENIIDESGMPKERFSAEFPKEGPSILRIQQVVRGDSAAYFCASSFQGDVNQPQHFGDGTRLSIL.

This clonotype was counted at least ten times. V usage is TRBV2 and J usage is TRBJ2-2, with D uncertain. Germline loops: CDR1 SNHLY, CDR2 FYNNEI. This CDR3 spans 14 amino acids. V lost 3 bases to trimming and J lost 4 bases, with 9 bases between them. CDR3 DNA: TGTGCCAGCAGTGAGTCGTGGTCCACCGGGGAGCTGTTTTTT. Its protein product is CASSESWSTGELFF.

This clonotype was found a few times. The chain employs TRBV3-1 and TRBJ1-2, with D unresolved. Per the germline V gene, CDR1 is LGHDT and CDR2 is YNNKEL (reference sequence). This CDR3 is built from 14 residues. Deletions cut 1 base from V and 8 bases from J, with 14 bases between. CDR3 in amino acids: CASSQAPIYEGYTF. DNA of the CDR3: TGTGCCAGCAGCCAAGCGCCGATATATGAAGGCTACACCTTC.

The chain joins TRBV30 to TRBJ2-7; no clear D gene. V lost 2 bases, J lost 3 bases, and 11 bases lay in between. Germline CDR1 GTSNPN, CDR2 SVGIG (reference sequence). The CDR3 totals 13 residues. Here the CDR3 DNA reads TGTGCCTGGAGTCGGAATCGGCGCTACGAGCAGTACTTC. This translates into CAWSRNRRYEQYF. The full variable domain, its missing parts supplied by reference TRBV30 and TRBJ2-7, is SQTIHQWPATLVQPVGSPLSLECTVEGTSNPNLYWYRQAAGRGLQLLFYSVGIGQISSEVPQNLSASRPQDRQFILSSKKLLLSDSGFYLCAWSRNRRYEQYFGPGTRLTVT.

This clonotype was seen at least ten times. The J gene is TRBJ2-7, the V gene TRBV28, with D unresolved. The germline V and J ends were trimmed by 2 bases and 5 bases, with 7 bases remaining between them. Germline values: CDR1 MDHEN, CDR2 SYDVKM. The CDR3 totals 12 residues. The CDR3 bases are TGTGCCAGCAGTTTAGCGAGCAACGAGCAGTACTTC. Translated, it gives CASSLASNEQYF.

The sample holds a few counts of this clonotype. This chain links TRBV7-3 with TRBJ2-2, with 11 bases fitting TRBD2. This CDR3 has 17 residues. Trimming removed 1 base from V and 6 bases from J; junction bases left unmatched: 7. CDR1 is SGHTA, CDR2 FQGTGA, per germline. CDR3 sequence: CASSLKSLAGGAGELFF. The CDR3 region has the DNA TGTGCCAGCAGCTTAAAGTCGCTAGCGGGAGGAGCCGGGGAGCTGTTTTTT.

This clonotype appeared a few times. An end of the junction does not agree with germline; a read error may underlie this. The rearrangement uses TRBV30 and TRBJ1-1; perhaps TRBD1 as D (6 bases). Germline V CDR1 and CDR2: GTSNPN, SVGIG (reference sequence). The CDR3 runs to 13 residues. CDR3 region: CAWSRGRSTEAFF. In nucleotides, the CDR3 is TGTGCCTGGAGTAGGGGGAGGAGCACTGAGGCTTTCTTT.

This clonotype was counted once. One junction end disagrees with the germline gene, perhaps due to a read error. The CDR3 DNA is TGCGCCAGCAGTTCCCGCTCGAGTAGCGGGGGCACCGGGGAGCTGTGTTTT. This codes for CASSSRSSSGGTGELCF. The chain has TRBV12-3 or TRBV12-4 and TRBJ2-2; 9 nucleotides match TRBD2. The CDR3 totals 17 residues.

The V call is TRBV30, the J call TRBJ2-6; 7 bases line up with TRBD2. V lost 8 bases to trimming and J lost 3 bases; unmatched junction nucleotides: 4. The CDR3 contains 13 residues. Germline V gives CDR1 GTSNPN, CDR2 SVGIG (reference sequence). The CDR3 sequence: CARAGVGANVLTF. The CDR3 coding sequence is TGTGCCCGGGCGGGGGTTGGGGCCAACGTCCTGACTTTC.

This chain's CDR3 is CASSPTLREGTQYF. The CDR3 bases are TGTGCCAGCAGTCCGACCCTGCGGGAAGGGACCCAGTACTTC. This chain links TRBV28 with TRBJ2-5; D possibly corresponds to TRBD2 (6 bases). Looked up from germline, CDR1 is MDHEN and CDR2 is SYDVKM. The V gene lost 5 bases and the J gene lost 7 bases, with 17 bases spanning the gap. The length of the CDR3 is 14 residues.

The CDR3 spells CASSPSRVNTGELFF. The CDR3 region has the DNA TGTGCCAGCAGCCCCAGCCGGGTGAACACCGGGGAGCTGTTTTTT. V usage is TRBV7-8 and J usage is TRBJ2-2, with D unresolved. Germline loops: CDR1 SGHVS, CDR2 FQNEAQ. The CDR3 totals 15 residues. V was trimmed by 5 bases and J by 1 base, leaving 11 bases between them. Full variable domain (missing parts from reference TRBV7-8 and TRBJ2-2): GAGVSQSPRYKVAKRGQDVALRCDPISGHVSLFWYQQALGQGPEFLTYFQNEAQLDKSGLPSDRFFAERPEGSVSTLKIQRTQQEDSAVYLCASSPSRVNTGELFFGEGSRLTVL.

CDR3 nucleotide sequence: TGTGCCAGCCTTCATGGCGAAGCTTTCTTT. It encodes CASLHGEAFF. J is TRBJ1-1 and V is TRBV6-5; D ambiguous. The CDR3 has 10 residues. Trimming took 8 bases from V and 8 from J, leaving 9 bases between them. Germline V gives CDR1 MNHEY, CDR2 SVGAGI.

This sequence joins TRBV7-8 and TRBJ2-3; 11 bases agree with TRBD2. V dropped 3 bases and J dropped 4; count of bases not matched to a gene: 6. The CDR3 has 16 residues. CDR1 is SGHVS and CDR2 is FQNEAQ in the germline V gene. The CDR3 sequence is CASSFPSGRTADTQYF. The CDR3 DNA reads TGTGCCAGCAGCTTCCCTAGCGGGAGGACCGCAGATACGCAGTATTTT.

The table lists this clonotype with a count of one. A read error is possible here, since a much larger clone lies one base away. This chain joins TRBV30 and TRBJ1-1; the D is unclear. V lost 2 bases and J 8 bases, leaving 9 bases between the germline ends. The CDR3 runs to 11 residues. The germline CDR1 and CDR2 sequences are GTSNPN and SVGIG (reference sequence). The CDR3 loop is CAWSRHSEAFF. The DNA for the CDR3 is TGTGCCTGGAGTCGACATTCCGAAGCTTTCTTT.

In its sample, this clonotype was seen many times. The CDR3 protein is CASSDRGTHEQYF. The CDR3 DNA is TGTGCCAGCAGTGACCGGGGGACCCACGAGCAGTACTTC. V gene TRBV27 combines with J gene TRBJ2-7; weak D call: TRBD2 (6 bases). Germline values: CDR1 MNHEY, CDR2 SMNVEV (reference sequence). Trimming shortened V by 5 bases and J by 5 bases, and 13 bases separated the two germline ends. The CDR3 sequence is 13 residues long.

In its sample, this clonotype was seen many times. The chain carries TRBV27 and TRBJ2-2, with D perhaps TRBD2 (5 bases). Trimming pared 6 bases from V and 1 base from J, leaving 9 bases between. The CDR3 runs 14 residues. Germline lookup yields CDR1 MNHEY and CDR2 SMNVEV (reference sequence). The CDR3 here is CASRDGMNTGELFF. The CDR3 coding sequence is TGTGCCAGCAGGGACGGGATGAACACCGGGGAGCTGTTTTTT.

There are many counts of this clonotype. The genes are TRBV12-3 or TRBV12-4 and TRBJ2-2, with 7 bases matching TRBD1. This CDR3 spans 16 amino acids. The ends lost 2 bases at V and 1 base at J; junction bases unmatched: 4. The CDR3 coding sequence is TGTGCCAGCAGTTTACGGACAGGCTTGAACACCGGGGAGCTGTTTTTT. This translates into CASSLRTGLNTGELFF.

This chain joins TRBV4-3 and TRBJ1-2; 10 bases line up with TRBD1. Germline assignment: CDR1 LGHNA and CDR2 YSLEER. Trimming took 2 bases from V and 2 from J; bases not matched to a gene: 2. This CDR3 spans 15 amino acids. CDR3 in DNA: TGCGCCAGCAGCCAAAGGGGACAGGGGAACTATGGCTACACCTTC. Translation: CASSQRGQGNYGYTF.

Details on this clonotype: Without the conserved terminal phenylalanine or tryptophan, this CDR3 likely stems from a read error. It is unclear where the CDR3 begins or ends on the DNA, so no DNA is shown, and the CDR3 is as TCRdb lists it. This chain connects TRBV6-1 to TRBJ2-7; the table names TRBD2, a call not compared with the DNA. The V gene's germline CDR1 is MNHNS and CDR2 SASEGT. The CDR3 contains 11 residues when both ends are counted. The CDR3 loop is CASSVPDRLAG.

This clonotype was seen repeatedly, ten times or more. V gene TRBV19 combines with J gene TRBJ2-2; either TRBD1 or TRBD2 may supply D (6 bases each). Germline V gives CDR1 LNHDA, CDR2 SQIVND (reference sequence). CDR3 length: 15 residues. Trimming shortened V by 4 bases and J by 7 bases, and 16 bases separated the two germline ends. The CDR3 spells CASSTPYREVGELFF. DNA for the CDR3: TGTGCCAGTAGTACCCCCTACAGGGAGGTCGGGGAGCTGTTTTTT. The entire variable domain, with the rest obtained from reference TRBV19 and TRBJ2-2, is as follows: DGGITQSPKYLFRKEGQNVTLSCEQNLNHDAMYWYRQDPGQGLRLIYYSQIVNDFQKGDIAEGYSVSREKKESFPLTVTSAQKNPTAFYLCASSTPYREVGELFFGEGSRLTVL.

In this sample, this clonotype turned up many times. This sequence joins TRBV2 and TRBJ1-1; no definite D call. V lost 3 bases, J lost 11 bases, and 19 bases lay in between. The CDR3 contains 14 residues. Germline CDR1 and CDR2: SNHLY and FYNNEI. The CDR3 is CASSDPHSVEWAFF. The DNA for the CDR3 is TGTGCCAGCAGTGATCCGCATTCAGTCGAGTGGGCTTTCTTT.